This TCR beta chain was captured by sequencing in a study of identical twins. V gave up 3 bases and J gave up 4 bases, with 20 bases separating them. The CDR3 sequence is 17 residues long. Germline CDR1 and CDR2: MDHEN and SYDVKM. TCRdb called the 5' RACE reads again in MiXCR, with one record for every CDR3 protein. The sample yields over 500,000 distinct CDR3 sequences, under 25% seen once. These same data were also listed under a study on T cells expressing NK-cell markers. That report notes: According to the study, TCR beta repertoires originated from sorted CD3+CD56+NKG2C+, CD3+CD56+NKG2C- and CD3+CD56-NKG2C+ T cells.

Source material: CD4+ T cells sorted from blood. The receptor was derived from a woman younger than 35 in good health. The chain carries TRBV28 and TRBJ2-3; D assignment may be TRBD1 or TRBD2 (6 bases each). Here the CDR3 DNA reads TGTGCCAGCAGTTTCGCGGCGGGACACCGTAAATCAGATACGCAGTATTTT. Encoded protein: CASSFAAGHRKSDTQYF.